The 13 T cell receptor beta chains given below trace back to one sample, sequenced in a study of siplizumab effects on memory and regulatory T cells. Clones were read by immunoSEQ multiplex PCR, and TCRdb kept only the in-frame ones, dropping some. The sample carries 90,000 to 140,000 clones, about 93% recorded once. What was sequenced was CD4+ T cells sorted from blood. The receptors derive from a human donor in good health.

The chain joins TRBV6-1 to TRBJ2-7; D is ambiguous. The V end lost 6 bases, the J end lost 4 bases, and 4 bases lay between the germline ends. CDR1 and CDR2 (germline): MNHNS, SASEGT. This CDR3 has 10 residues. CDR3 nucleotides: TGTGCCAGCAGAGAATACGAGCAGTACTTC. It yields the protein CASREYEQYF.

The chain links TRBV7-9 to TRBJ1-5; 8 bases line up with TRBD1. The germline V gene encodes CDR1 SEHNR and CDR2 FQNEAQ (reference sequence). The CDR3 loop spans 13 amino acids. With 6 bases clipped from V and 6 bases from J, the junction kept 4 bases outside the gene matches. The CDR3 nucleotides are TGTGCCAGCAGTCAGGGGGCGAGTCAGCCCCAGCATTTT. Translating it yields CASSQGASQPQHF.

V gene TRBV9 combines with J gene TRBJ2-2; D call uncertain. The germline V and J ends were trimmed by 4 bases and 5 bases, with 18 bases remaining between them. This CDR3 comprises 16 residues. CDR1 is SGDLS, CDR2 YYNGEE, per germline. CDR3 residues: CASSPGAPSVTGELFF. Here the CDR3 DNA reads TGTGCCAGCAGCCCTGGAGCCCCTTCTGTAACCGGGGAGCTGTTTTTT.

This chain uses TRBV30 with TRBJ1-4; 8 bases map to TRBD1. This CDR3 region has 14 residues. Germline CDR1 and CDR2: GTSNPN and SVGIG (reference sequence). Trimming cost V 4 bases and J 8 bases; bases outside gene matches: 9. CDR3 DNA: TGTGCCTGGACCTTAACAGGGGGGAGCGAAAAACTGTTTTTT. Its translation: CAWTLTGGSEKLFF.

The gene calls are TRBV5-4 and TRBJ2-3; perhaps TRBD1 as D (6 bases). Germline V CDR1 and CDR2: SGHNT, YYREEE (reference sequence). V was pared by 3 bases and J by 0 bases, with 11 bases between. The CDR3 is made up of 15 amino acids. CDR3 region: CASSYGQISTDTQYF. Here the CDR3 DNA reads TGTGCCAGCAGCTATGGACAGATTAGCACAGATACGCAGTATTTT.

CDR3: CASRAPAGGKGGNQPQHF. The CDR3 DNA reads as TGTGCCAGCAGGGCCCCGGCGGGAGGGAAGGGTGGCAATCAGCCCCAGCATTTT. This rearrangement joins TRBV2 to TRBJ1-5, with no clear D. Germline V lookup: CDR1 SNHLY, CDR2 FYNNEI. The CDR3 totals 18 residues. Trimming pared 6 bases from V and 2 bases from J, leaving 23 bases between.

CDR3 loop: CASEGAPRNTEAFF. For the CDR3, the DNA is TGCGCCAGCGAAGGGGCTCCCCGGAACACTGAAGCTTTCTTT. J is TRBJ1-1 and V is TRBV4-1; D is perhaps TRBD1 (5 bases). Germline lookup yields CDR1 MGHRA and CDR2 YSYEKL. The V end lost 8 bases, the J end lost 1 base, and 14 bases lay between the germline ends. The CDR3 loop spans 14 amino acids.

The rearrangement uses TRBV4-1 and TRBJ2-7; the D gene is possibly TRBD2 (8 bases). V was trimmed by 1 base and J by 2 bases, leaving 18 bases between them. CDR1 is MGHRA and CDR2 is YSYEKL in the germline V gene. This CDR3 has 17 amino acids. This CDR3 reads CASSQGGQRGNTYEQYF. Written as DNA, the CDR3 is TGCGCCAGCAGCCAAGGGGGACAGCGGGGGAATACCTACGAGCAGTACTTC.

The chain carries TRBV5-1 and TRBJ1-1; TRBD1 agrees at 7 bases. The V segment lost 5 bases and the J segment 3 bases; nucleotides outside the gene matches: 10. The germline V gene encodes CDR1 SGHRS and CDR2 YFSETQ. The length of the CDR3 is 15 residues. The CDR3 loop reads CASRTEQGRDTEAFF. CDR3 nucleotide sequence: TGCGCCAGCAGGACCGAACAGGGGCGGGACACTGAAGCTTTCTTT.

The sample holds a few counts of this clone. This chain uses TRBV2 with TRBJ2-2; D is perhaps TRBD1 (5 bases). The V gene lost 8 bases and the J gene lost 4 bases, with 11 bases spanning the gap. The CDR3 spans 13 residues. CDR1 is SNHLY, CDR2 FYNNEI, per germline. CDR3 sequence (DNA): TGTGCCAGCCGACGACAGAGCACCGGGGAGCTGTTTTTT. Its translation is CASRRQSTGELFF. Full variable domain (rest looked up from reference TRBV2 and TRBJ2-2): EPEVTQTPSHQVTQMGQEVILRCVPISNHLYFYWYRQILGQKVEFLVSFYNNEISEKSEIFDDQFSVERPDGSNFTLKIRSTKLEDSAMYFCASRRQSTGELFFGEGSRLTVL.

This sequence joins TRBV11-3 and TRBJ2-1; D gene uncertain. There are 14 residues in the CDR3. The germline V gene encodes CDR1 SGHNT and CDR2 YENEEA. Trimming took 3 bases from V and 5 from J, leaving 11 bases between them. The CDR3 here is CASSLHYLNNEQFF. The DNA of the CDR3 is TGTGCCAGCAGCTTGCATTATCTTAACAATGAGCAGTTCTTC.

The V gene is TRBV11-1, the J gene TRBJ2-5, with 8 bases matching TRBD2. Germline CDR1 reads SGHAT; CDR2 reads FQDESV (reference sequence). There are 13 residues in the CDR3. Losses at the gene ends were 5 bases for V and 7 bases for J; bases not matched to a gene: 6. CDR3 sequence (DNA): TGTGCCAGCAGCCCGGGAGGGGATGTGACCCAGTACTTC. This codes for CASSPGGDVTQYF. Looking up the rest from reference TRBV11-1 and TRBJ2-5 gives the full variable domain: EAEVAQSPRYKITEKSQAVAFWCDPISGHATLYWYRQILGQGPELLVQFQDESVVDDSQLPKDRFSAERLKGVDSTLKIQPAELGDSAMYLCASSPGGDVTQYFGPGTRLLVL.

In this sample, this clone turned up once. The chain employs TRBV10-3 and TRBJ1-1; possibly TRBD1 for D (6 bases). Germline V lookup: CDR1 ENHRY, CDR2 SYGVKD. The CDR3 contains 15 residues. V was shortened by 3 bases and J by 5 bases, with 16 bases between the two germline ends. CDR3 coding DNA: TGTGCCATCAGTGAAGAACGGGGGGCGCGGACTGAAGCTTTCTTT. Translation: CAISEERGARTEAFF.